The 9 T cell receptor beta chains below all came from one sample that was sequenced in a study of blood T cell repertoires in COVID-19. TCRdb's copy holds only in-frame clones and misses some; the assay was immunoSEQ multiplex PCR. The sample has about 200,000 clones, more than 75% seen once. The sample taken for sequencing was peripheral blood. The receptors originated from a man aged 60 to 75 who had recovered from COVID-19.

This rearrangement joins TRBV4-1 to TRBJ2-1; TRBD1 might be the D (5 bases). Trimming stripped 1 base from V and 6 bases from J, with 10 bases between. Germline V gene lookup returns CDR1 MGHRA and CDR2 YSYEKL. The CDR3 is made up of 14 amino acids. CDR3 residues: CASSQGGFLNEQFF. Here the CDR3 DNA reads TGCGCCAGCAGCCAAGGGGGCTTCCTCAATGAGCAGTTCTTC.

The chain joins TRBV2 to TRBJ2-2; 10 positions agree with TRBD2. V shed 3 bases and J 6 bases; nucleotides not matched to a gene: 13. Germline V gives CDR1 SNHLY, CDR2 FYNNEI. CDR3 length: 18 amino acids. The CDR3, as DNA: TGTGCCAGCAGTGATTTTTTCCAACTAGCGGGAAGGCCCGGGGAGCTGTTTTTT. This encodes CASSDFFQLAGRPGELFF.

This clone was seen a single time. CDR3 nucleotides: TGTGCCAGCAGCCTTCCGACCGGGGAGCTGTTTTTT. This encodes CASSLPTGELFF. The rearrangement links TRBV14 to TRBJ2-2; D is uncertain. Per the germline V gene, CDR1 is SGHDN and CDR2 is FVKESK. The CDR3 is made up of 12 amino acids. The V gene lost 4 bases and the J gene lost 5 bases, with 5 bases spanning the gap.

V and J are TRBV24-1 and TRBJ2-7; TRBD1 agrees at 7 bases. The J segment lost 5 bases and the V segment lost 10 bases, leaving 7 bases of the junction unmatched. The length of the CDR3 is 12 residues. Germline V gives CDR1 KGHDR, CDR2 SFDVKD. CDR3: CATGTAPNEQYF. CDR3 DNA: TGTGCCACTGGGACAGCTCCTAACGAGCAGTACTTC.

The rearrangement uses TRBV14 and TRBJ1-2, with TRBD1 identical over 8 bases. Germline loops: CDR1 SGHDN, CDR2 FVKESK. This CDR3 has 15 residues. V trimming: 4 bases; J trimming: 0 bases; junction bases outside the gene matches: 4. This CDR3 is CASSLTGAANYGYTF. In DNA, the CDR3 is TGTGCCAGCAGCCTGACAGGGGCCGCTAACTATGGCTACACCTTC.

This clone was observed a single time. The DNA of the CDR3 is TGTGCCAGCAGCGTAGCTACAGGGCGGTCCTCCTACGAGCAGTACTTC. Protein sequence: CASSVATGRSSYEQYF. The J gene is TRBJ2-7, the V gene TRBV9, with a possible D match to TRBD1 (6 bases). Germline loops: CDR1 SGDLS, CDR2 YYNGEE. Between the trimmed V and J ends, which lost 0 bases and 0 bases, there was a span of 13 bases. This CDR3 is 16 amino acids long.

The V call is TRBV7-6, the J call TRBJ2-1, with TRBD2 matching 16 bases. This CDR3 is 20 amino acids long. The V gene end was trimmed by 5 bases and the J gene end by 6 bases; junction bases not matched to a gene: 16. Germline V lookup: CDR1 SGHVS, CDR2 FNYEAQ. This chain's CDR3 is CASSPGTSGGVGGLGNEQFF. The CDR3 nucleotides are TGTGCCAGCAGCCCTGGGACTAGCGGGGGGGTTGGTGGGTTGGGCAATGAGCAGTTCTTC.

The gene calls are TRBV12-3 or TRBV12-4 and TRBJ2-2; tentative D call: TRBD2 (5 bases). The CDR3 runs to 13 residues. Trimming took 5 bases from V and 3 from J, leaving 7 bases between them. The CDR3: CASSPDYTGELFF. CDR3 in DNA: TGTGCCAGCAGTCCGGACTACACCGGGGAGCTGTTTTTT.

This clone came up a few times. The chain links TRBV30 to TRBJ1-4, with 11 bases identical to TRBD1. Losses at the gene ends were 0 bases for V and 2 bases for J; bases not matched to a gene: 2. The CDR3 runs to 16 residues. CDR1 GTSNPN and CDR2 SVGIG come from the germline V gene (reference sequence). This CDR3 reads CAWSVRTGGTNEKLFF. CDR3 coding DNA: TGTGCCTGGAGTGTCCGGACAGGGGGCACTAATGAAAAACTGTTTTTT.